The 24 T cell receptor beta chains in this list originate from one sample, sequenced in a study of blood T cell repertoires in COVID-19. Produced via immunoSEQ multiplex PCR; TCRdb's table is partial and in-frame only. The sample lists 200,000 to 250,000 clones; 84% were seen once. The sample was peripheral blood. The source of these receptors is a woman in her sixties or seventies who had recovered from COVID-19.

The chain couples TRBV27 to TRBJ1-1; 9 bases map to TRBD1. The CDR3 spans 14 residues. Germline CDR1 MNHEY, CDR2 SMNVEV (reference sequence). V shed 5 bases, J shed 4 bases, and the junction held 5 bases outside the gene matches. In DNA form, the CDR3 reads TGTGCCAGCAGTACACAGGGGGCGAGCACTGAAGCTTTCTTT. Its translation is CASSTQGASTEAFF.

The chain is built from TRBV5-5 and TRBJ1-4; D is uncertain. The CDR3 is 15 amino acids. Trimming shortened V by 9 bases and J by 5 bases, and 20 bases separated the two germline ends. The germline CDR1 and CDR2 sequences are SGHKS and YYEKEE (reference sequence). CDR3: CATTTTATLNEKLFF. The CDR3 DNA follows: TGTGCCACTACAACCACCGCGACTTTAAATGAAAAACTGTTTTTT.

The CDR3 nucleotides are TGTGCCAGTAGTATGACAGATCAGCCCCAGCATTTT. The encoded protein is CASSMTDQPQHF. The chain combines TRBV19 with TRBJ1-5; TRBD1 might be the D (5 bases). Germline V gene data show CDR1 as LNHDA and CDR2 as SQIVND (reference sequence). V gave up 3 bases and J gave up 5 bases, with 5 bases separating them. The CDR3 totals 12 residues.

The CDR3, as DNA: TGTGCCAGCAGTGAAGCTTGGAGCAGGGGCACTGAAGCTTTCTTT. Its protein is CASSEAWSRGTEAFF. This chain uses TRBV6-1 with TRBJ1-1, with D perhaps matching TRBD1 (6 bases). CDR1 is MNHNS, CDR2 SASEGT, per germline. This CDR3 contains 15 residues. V was pared by 0 bases and J by 4 bases, with 12 bases between.

J is TRBJ1-4 and V is TRBV14, with 8 bases identical to TRBD1. V lost 2 bases, J lost 8 bases, and 7 bases stayed unmatched. The CDR3 spans 15 residues. Looked up from germline, CDR1 is SGHDN and CDR2 is FVKESK. The CDR3 here is CASSQPGQGREKLFF. The DNA for the CDR3 is TGTGCCAGCAGCCAACCCGGACAGGGCCGGGAAAAACTGTTTTTT.

V gene TRBV12-3 or TRBV12-4 combines with J gene TRBJ2-1, with a weak D call TRBD2 (6 bases). The CDR3 length is 13 residues. V lost 6 bases to trimming and J lost 5 bases, with 11 bases between them. CDR3 in DNA: TGTGCCAGCAGATCCGGGACTCACAATGAGCAGTTCTTC. This encodes CASRSGTHNEQFF.

This CDR3 reads CATSRDLGDRANSPLHF. CDR3 in DNA: TGTGCCACCAGCAGAGATCTCGGAGACAGGGCAAATTCACCCCTCCACTTT. V is TRBV15 and J is TRBJ1-6; 7 nucleotides align to TRBD1. Germline-derived CDR1 and CDR2 are LNHNV and YYDKDF (reference sequence). CDR3 length: 17 amino acids. Trimming removed 0 bases from V and 7 bases from J; junction bases left unmatched: 9.

This clone was seen more than once but under ten times. The J gene is TRBJ1-5, the V gene TRBV11-1; weak D call: TRBD1 (5 bases). Trimming took off 3 bases at V and 4 bases at J, with 7 bases between the two ends. Looked up from germline, CDR1 is SGHAT and CDR2 is FQDESV (reference sequence). The CDR3 has 13 amino acids. DNA for the CDR3: TGTGCCAGCAGCTTCTCAGGGAATCAGCCCCAGCATTTT. It is translated as CASSFSGNQPQHF.

The table lists this clone with many counts. As DNA, the CDR3 is TGTGCCAGCAGCTTAACCGGTGGGACAGGAGGGATCAATGAGCAGTTCTTC. It specifies CASSLTGGTGGINEQFF. V is TRBV7-3 and J is TRBJ2-1, with 8 bases identical to TRBD1. This CDR3 has 17 amino acids. The junction had 10 bases not matched to a gene; V was cut back by 0 bases and J by 6 bases. The germline CDR1 and CDR2 sequences are SGHTA and FQGTGA.

This rearrangement joins TRBV18 to TRBJ1-6, with D perhaps TRBD1 (6 bases). From germline, CDR1 is KGHSH and CDR2 LQKENI. Trimming shortened V by 3 bases and J by 7 bases, and 10 bases separated the two germline ends. The CDR3 has 14 amino acids. For the CDR3, the DNA is TGTGCCAGCTCACCGTCAGGGGTGAATTCACCCCTCCACTTT. Its protein product is CASSPSGVNSPLHF.

V is TRBV27 and J is TRBJ1-2; 8 nucleotides agree with TRBD1. The CDR3 extends over 15 amino acids. Germline CDR1 reads MNHEY; CDR2 reads SMNVEV (reference sequence). The V gene end was trimmed by 5 bases and the J gene end by 0 bases; junction bases not matched to a gene: 5. The CDR3 region is CASSRQGSPNYGYTF. The DNA for the CDR3 is TGTGCCAGCAGTCGACAGGGGTCCCCTAACTATGGCTACACCTTC.

CDR3: CASSQYYQQGNTEAFF. As DNA, the CDR3 is TGCGCCAGCAGCCAATACTACCAACAGGGCAACACTGAAGCTTTCTTT. V usage is TRBV5-1 and J usage is TRBJ1-1; tentative D call: TRBD1 (6 bases). V lost 4 bases to trimming and J lost 2 bases, with 18 bases between them. Germline CDR1 SGHRS, CDR2 YFSETQ. The CDR3 extends over 16 amino acids.

This sequence joins TRBV2 and TRBJ2-7; no clear D. Germline V gene sequence: CDR1 SNHLY, CDR2 FYNNEI. The CDR3 runs 12 residues. The ends were cut back, 8 bases at V and 9 bases at J, with 17 bases in the middle. This chain's CDR3 is CASRIEEARQYF. In DNA, the CDR3 is TGTGCCAGCCGTATCGAGGAAGCTCGGCAGTACTTC.

The J gene is TRBJ2-1, the V gene TRBV6-5, with 8 bases fitting TRBD2. This CDR3 is built from 12 residues. The V gene end was trimmed by 10 bases and the J gene end by 5 bases; junction bases not matched to a gene: 4. Germline V gene sequence: CDR1 MNHEY, CDR2 SVGAGI. The CDR3 coding sequence is TGTGCCACGGGGACTAGAGACAATGAGCAGTTCTTC. This sequence encodes CATGTRDNEQFF.

The gene calls are TRBV30 and TRBJ1-2, with TRBD1 matching 8 bases. The J segment lost 7 bases and the V segment lost 7 bases, leaving 17 bases of the junction unmatched. The CDR3 contains 15 residues. Germline values: CDR1 GTSNPN, CDR2 SVGIG (reference sequence). Here the CDR3 reads CASLGSTGGRGGYTF. The CDR3 bases are TGTGCCTCCCTCGGGAGTACAGGGGGAAGAGGTGGCTACACCTTC.

J is TRBJ2-2 and V is TRBV11-3; D gene uncertain. Per the germline V gene, CDR1 is SGHNT and CDR2 is YENEEA. The CDR3 has 14 residues. V was clipped by 5 bases and J by 3 bases, with 10 bases between them. The DNA of the CDR3 is TGTGCCAGCAGCCCCTCACTGGACACCGGGGAGCTGTTTTTT. It specifies CASSPSLDTGELFF.

V and J are TRBV6-9 and TRBJ1-3; weak D call: TRBD1 (5 bases). The germline gives CDR1 MNHGY, CDR2 SVAAGI. CDR3 length: 15 residues. Trimming removed 5 bases at V and 4 bases at J, with 15 bases between. The CDR3 region has the DNA TGTGCCAGCAGTATGGGGGGGGAATCGGGAAACACCATATATTTT. Residues: CASSMGGESGNTIYF.

The J gene is TRBJ1-2, the V gene TRBV5-4, with 8 bases matching TRBD1. The length of the CDR3 is 13 residues. CDR1 is SGHNT, CDR2 YYREEE, per germline (reference sequence). J was trimmed by 7 bases and V by 7 bases; bases with no gene match: 9. CDR3 nucleotides: TGTGCCAGCTTTAAGACAGGGGATAGTGGCTACACCTTC. Protein: CASFKTGDSGYTF. Full variable domain (remainder filled in from reference TRBV5-4 and TRBJ1-2): ETGVTQSPTHLIKTRGQQVTLRCSSQSGHNTVSWYQQALGQGPQFIFQYYREEENGRGNFPPRFSGLQFPNYSSELNVNALELDDSALYLCASFKTGDSGYTFGSGTRLTVV.

The V gene is TRBV19, the J gene TRBJ1-5, with TRBD1 matching 9 bases. CDR1 and CDR2 (germline): LNHDA, SQIVND (reference sequence). With 10 bases clipped from V and 0 bases from J, the junction kept 10 bases outside the gene matches. This CDR3 is 16 amino acids long. CDR3 in DNA: TGTGCCACCGCTCCGGGACAGGGCTATAGCAATCAGCCCCAGCATTTT. Amino acids: CATAPGQGYSNQPQHF. The variable domain in full, with the rest retrieved from reference TRBV19 and TRBJ1-5, is DGGITQSPKYLFRKEGQNVTLSCEQNLNHDAMYWYRQDPGQGLRLIYYSQIVNDFQKGDIAEGYSVSREKKESFPLTVTSAQKNPTAFYLCATAPGQGYSNQPQHFGDGTRLSIL.

The chain is built from TRBV6-1 and TRBJ2-1; 7 positions agree with TRBD2. The CDR3 is 16 amino acids. The J segment lost 8 bases and the V segment lost 1 base, leaving 11 bases of the junction unmatched. CDR1 and CDR2 (germline): MNHNS, SASEGT. CDR3 sequence (DNA): TGTGCCAGCAGTGAAGACGGTGCCGGGGGGAGGGATGAGCAGTTCTTC. It encodes CASSEDGAGGRDEQFF.

This clone was seen only a few times. Within the sample, other DNA sequences also encode this same CDR3. The rearrangement joins TRBV7-9 to TRBJ1-1, with 7 positions matching TRBD1. V lost 3 bases to trimming and J lost 1 base; unmatched junction nucleotides: 2. Germline CDR1 reads SEHNR; CDR2 reads FQNEAQ (reference sequence). The CDR3 spans 14 residues. CDR3 loop: CASSFQGGNTEAFF. Here the CDR3 DNA reads TGTGCCAGCAGCTTCCAGGGGGGGAACACTGAAGCTTTCTTT. Full variable domain (rest looked up from reference TRBV7-9 and TRBJ1-1): DTGVSQNPRHKITKRGQNVTFRCDPISEHNRLYWYRQTLGQGPEFLTYFQNEAQLEKSRLLSDRFSAERPKGSFSTLEIQRTEQGDSAMYLCASSFQGGNTEAFFGQGTRLTVV.

V usage is TRBV11-2 and J usage is TRBJ1-2, with 8 bases fitting TRBD1. V was pared by 3 bases and J by 4 bases, with 4 bases of the junction left unmatched. This CDR3 region has 14 residues. Germline-derived CDR1 and CDR2 are SGHAT and FQNNGV. The CDR3 reads CASSLTGASYGYTF. The CDR3 DNA follows: TGTGCCAGCAGCTTGACAGGGGCCAGCTATGGCTACACCTTC.

The CDR3 loop is CSALYGTSSYNEQFF. CDR3 DNA sequence: TGCAGCGCCCTGTACGGGACTAGCAGCTACAATGAGCAGTTCTTC. The chain uses TRBV29-1 and TRBJ2-1; 9 bases are a match to TRBD2. The CDR3 has 15 residues. V was pared by 7 bases and J by 3 bases, with 10 bases of the junction left unmatched. In germline, CDR1 is SQVTM, CDR2 ANQGSEA.

The rearrangement links TRBV11-2 to TRBJ2-7, with D possibly TRBD2 on 7 matching bases. Germline loops: CDR1 SGHAT, CDR2 FQNNGV. Trimming stripped 5 bases from V and 6 bases from J, with 14 bases between. The CDR3 loop spans 13 amino acids. The CDR3 coding sequence is TGTGCCAGCAGCCCAAGGGGGGGACTCGAGCAGTACTTC. It is translated as CASSPRGGLEQYF.